These 8 T cell receptor beta chains were sequenced from one sample in a study of CD8+CD57+ T cells in acquired aplastic anemia. TCR beta VDJ combinations and CDR3 sequences were profiled from genomic DNA. One entry per CDR3 protein results from TCRdb running MiXCR on the reads. The repertoire consists of over 250,000 distinct CDR3 sequences, with about three fifths occurring once and the leading ten covering 1% to 1.5%. Selection for sequencing was limited to patients who had shown CD8+CD57+ cell expansion by flow cytometry. Source material: sorted CD4+, CD8+, or CD8+CD57+ T cells (not recorded which) from PBMCs. These receptors originate from a human donor with aplastic anemia.

The V and J genes are TRBV10-3 and TRBJ2-7; 12 bases match TRBD1. From germline, CDR1 is ENHRY and CDR2 SYGVKD. V dropped 6 bases and J dropped 0; count of bases not matched to a gene: 12. The CDR3 consists of 18 residues. The CDR3: CAISSGTGGPLSSYEQYF. CDR3 DNA: TGTGCCATCAGCTCCGGGACAGGGGGCCCTTTAAGCTCCTACGAGCAGTACTTC.

This sequence joins TRBV29-1 and TRBJ1-4, with a possible D match to TRBD1 (5 bases). V was clipped by 2 bases and J by 8 bases, with 12 bases between them. Germline V lookup: CDR1 SQVTM, CDR2 ANQGSEA. This CDR3 contains 13 residues. CDR3 nucleotide sequence: TGCAGCGTTGAAAGTAGGGGAGGAGAAAAACTGTTTTTT. This encodes CSVESRGGEKLFF.

This clonotype showed up just a few times. The V gene is TRBV15, the J gene TRBJ2-3; 8 positions match TRBD2. The germline gives CDR1 LNHNV, CDR2 YYDKDF (reference sequence). The junction had 8 bases not matched to a gene; V was cut back by 0 bases and J by 6 bases. The CDR3 runs 16 residues. CDR3 amino acids: CATSRDRGGWRDTQYF. Here the CDR3 DNA reads TGTGCCACCAGCAGAGATCGGGGGGGATGGAGGGATACGCAGTATTTT. The whole variable domain, remainder taken from reference TRBV15 and TRBJ2-3, is DAMVIQNPRYQVTQFGKPVTLSCSQTLNHNVMYWYQQKSSQAPKLLFHYYDKDFNNEADTPDNFQSRRPNTSFCFLDIRSPGLGDTAMYLCATSRDRGGWRDTQYFGPGTRLTVL.

This rearrangement joins TRBV14 to TRBJ2-3; maybe TRBD2 (7 bases). The CDR3 sequence is 15 residues long. V lost 3 bases to trimming and J lost 2 bases, with 12 bases between them. In germline, CDR1 is SGHDN, CDR2 FVKESK. The CDR3 region has the DNA TGTGCCAGCAGCCAGCGGGGGCACAACACAGATACGCAGTATTTT. Its protein product is CASSQRGHNTDTQYF.

This clonotype was counted at least ten times. The chain joins TRBV29-1 to TRBJ2-2; 8 bases line up with TRBD1. CDR3 length equals 15 residues. The ends lost 5 bases at V and 4 bases at J; junction bases unmatched: 9. Germline CDR1 reads SQVTM; CDR2 reads ANQGSEA. DNA for the CDR3: TGCAGCGTTTTACGGGACAGGCCTTTCACCGGGGAGCTGTTTTTT. Translation: CSVLRDRPFTGELFF.

This chain joins TRBV2 and TRBJ2-3; D gene ambiguous. Looked up from germline, CDR1 is SNHLY and CDR2 is FYNNEI. The CDR3 consists of 13 residues. V lost 8 bases, J lost 2 bases, and 11 bases lay in between. CDR3: CASSLVATDTQYF. The DNA for the CDR3 is TGTGCCAGCTCTTTGGTTGCCACAGATACGCAGTATTTT.

The chain recombines TRBV29-1 with TRBJ1-2; D uncertain. V lost 6 bases and J 5 bases, leaving 16 bases between the germline ends. This CDR3 spans 13 amino acids. Germline CDR1 SQVTM, CDR2 ANQGSEA. As DNA, the CDR3 is TGCAGCGTACCCCGGAGTGGGCCTTATGGCTACACCTTC. Encoded protein: CSVPRSGPYGYTF.

This chain links TRBV20-1 with TRBJ2-1; D unclear. CDR3 length: 13 residues. CDR1 and CDR2 from the germline V gene are DFQATT and SNEGSKA (reference sequence). Trimming pared 3 bases from V and 3 bases from J, leaving 9 bases between. The DNA for the CDR3 is TGCAGTGCTAGTGTACTAAACTACAATGAGCAGTTCTTC. It yields the protein CSASVLNYNEQFF.